This TCR beta chain was documented in a study of Graves' ophthalmopathy and Graves' hyperthyroidism. Study-wide results and caveats: A 13-signature model separated ophthalmopathy from stable hyperthyroidism, reaching 85% to 90% sensitivity and 80% to 83% specificity cross-validated.

Diagnosis relied on clinical symptoms, serum thyroxine, TRAb, thyroid ultrasound and orbital computed tomography. PBMCs originated in about 10 ml of fresh peripheral blood. The CDR3 runs 13 residues. The V and J ends lost 7 bases and 3 bases, in that order; junction bases with no gene match: 8. Per the germline V gene, CDR1 is DFQATT and CDR2 is SNEGSKA (reference sequence). This clonotype was seen repeatedly, ten times or more. The antigen is not known. Beta-chain TCR CDR3 regions were amplified from RNA transcripts. Investigators did first-round RT-PCR with HTBI primers, then second-round multiplex PCR. One entry per CDR3 protein, called by TCRdb with MiXCR from the multiplex PCR reads. The data contain almost 400,000 distinct CDR3 sequences, about 18% of them seen just once; the ten biggest clones take up 1.6%.

Material: peripheral blood. The chain carries TRBV20-1 and TRBJ2-5; TRBD1 agrees at 7 bases. The sequence came from a woman under 30 with Graves' ophthalmopathy. This CDR3 is CSVPGGREETQYF. For the CDR3, the DNA is TGCAGTGTTCCAGGGGGAAGGGAAGAGACCCAGTACTTC.